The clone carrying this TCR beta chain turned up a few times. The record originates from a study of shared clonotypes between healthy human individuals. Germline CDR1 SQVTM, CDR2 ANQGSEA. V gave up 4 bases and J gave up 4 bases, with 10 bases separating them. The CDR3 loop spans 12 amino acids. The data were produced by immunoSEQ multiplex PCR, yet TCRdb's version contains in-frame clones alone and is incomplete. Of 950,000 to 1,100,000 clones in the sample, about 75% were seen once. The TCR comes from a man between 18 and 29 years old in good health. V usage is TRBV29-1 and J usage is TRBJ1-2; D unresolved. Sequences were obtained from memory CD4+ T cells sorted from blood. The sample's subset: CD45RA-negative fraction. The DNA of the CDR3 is TGCAGCGTTGTCCGAGAGAGCTATGGCTACACCTTC. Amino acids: CSVVRESYGYTF.